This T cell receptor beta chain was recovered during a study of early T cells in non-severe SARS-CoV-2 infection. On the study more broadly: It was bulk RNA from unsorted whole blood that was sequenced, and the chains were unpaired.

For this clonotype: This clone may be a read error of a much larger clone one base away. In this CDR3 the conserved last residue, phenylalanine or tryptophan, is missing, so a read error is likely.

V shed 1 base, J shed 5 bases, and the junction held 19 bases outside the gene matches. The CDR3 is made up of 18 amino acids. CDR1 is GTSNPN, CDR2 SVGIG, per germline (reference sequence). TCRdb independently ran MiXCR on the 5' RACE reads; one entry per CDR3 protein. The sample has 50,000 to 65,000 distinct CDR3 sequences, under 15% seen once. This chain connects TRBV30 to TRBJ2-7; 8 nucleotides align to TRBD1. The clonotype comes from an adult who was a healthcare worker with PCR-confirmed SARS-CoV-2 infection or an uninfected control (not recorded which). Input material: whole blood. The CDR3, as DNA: TGTGCCTGGAGTGCCCGAAAGACAGGGGACACGCCCTCAAACGAGCAGTACTCC. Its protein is CAWSARKTGDTPSNEQYS.